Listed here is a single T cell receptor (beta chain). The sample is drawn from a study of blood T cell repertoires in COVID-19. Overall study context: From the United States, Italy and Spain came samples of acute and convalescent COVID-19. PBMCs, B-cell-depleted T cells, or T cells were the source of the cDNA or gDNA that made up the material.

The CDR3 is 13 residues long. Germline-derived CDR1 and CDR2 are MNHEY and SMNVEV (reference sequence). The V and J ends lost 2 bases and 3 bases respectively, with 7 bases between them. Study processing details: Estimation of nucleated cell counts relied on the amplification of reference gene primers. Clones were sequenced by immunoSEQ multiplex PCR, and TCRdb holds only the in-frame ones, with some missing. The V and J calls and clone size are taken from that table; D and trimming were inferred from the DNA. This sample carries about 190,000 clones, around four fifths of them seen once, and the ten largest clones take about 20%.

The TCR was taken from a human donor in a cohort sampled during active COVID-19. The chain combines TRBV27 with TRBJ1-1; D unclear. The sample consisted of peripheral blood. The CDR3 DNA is TGTGCCAGCAGTTTACTTCGGTACACTGAAGCTTTCTTT. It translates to CASSLLRYTEAFF.